These 5 T cell receptor beta chains originate from one sample sequenced in a study of shared clonotypes between healthy human individuals (dated by TCRdb to about 2020). For the CD8 naive samples, CD45RO-negative cells were positively selected for CCR7, yielding a CD45RA+CCR7+ population from which TemRA cells were excluded. Library prep was done by the immunoSEQ multiplex PCR assay. The clones in this table, taken by TCRdb from immuneACCESS, are in-frame only. Not every clone is retained; where verified, under half of the shortfall comes from an unresolved V gene, and the cause of the rest is unknown. The sample records around 640,000 clones, 95% to 96% of which are singletons. The ten top clones hold roughly 0.1% of the sample. Sample: naive CD8+ T cells sorted from blood. What the cell subset or site label conveys for this sample: CD45RA+CCR7+. Receptor source: a woman aged 30 to 39 in good health.

As regards this clone: Within the sample, other DNA sequences also encode this same CDR3. CDR3 in DNA: TGCAGCGTGGCTGACAGGGGTTCTTATGGCTACACCTTC. It specifies CSVADRGSYGYTF. V is TRBV29-1 and J is TRBJ1-2, with 8 positions matching TRBD1. The V gene's germline CDR1 is SQVTM and CDR2 ANQGSEA. V was clipped by 6 bases and J by 5 bases; unmatched bases: 8. The CDR3 sequence is 13 residues long.

The rearrangement uses TRBV5-1 and TRBJ2-7; tentatively, D is TRBD2 (5 bases). Germline CDR1 and CDR2: SGHRS and YFSETQ. The CDR3 runs 16 residues. The V end was cut by 1 base, the J end by 0 bases, with 14 bases between. CDR3 DNA: TGCGCCAGCAGCTTGTCGGTCGGGATGAGCTCCTACGAGCAGTACTTC. This codes for CASSLSVGMSSYEQYF.

V is TRBV7-7 and J is TRBJ2-1; 12 bases fit TRBD2. The CDR3 loop spans 17 amino acids. Germline-derived CDR1 and CDR2 are SSHAT and FNYEAQ (reference sequence). With 5 bases clipped from V and 10 bases from J, the junction kept 15 bases outside the gene matches. CDR3 region: CASSPLTSGRFNLEQFF. CDR3 nucleotides: TGTGCCAGCAGCCCCCTCACTAGCGGGAGGTTTAATCTAGAGCAGTTCTTC.

The chain is built from TRBV7-8 and TRBJ2-7; 9 bases match TRBD1. The J segment lost 4 bases and the V segment lost 0 bases, leaving 4 bases of the junction unmatched. The CDR3 is 15 amino acids. CDR1 and CDR2 from the germline V gene are SGHVS and FQNEAQ. The CDR3 DNA reads as TGTGCCAGCAGCTTAGCACAGGGGGCAATGTACGAGCAGTACTTC. This codes for CASSLAQGAMYEQYF.

This chain uses TRBV7-9 with TRBJ2-7; a weak D match, TRBD1 (5 bases). Trimming removed 3 bases from V and 2 bases from J, with 11 bases in between. Germline V lookup: CDR1 SEHNR, CDR2 FQNEAQ (reference sequence). The length of the CDR3 is 14 residues. The CDR3 loop reads CASSLRTKAYEQYF. In nucleotides, the CDR3 is TGTGCCAGCAGCTTGCGGACAAAAGCCTACGAGCAGTACTTC.